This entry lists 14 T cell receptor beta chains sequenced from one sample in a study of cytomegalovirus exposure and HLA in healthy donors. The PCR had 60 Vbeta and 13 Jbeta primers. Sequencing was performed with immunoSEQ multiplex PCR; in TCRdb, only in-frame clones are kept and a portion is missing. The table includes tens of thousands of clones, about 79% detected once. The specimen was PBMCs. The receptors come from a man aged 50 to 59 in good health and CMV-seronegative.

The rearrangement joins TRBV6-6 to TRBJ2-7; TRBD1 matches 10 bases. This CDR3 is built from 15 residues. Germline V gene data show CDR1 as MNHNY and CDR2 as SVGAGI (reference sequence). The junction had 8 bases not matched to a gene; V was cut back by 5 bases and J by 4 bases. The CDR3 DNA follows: TGTGCCAGCAGTCCCCGACAGGGGGCAGCGTACGAGCAGTACTTC. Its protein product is CASSPRQGAAYEQYF.

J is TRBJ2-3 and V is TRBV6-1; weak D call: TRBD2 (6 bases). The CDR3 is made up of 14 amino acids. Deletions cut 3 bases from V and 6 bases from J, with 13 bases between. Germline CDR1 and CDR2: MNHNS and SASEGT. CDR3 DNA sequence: TGTGCCAGCAGTGAGTGGAGGGTCACGGATACGCAGTATTTT. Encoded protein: CASSEWRVTDTQYF.

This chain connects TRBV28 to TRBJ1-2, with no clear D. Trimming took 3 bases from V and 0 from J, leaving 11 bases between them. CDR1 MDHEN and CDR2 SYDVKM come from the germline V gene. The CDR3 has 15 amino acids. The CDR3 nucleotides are TGTGCCAGCAGTTTCAACTACGCTACTAACTATGGCTACACCTTC. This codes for CASSFNYATNYGYTF.

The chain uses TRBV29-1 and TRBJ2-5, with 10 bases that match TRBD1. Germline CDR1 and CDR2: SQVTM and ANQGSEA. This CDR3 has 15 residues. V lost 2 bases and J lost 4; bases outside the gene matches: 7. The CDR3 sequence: CSVEYMGQGLETQYF. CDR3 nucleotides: TGCAGCGTTGAATATATGGGACAGGGGTTAGAGACCCAGTACTTC.

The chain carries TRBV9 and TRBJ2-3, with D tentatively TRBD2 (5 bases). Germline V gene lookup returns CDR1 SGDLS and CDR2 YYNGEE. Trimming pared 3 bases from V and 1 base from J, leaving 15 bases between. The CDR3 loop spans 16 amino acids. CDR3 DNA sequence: TGTGCCAGCAGCGCACTCGGGGAGCCCCGCACAGATACGCAGTATTTT. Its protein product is CASSALGEPRTDTQYF.

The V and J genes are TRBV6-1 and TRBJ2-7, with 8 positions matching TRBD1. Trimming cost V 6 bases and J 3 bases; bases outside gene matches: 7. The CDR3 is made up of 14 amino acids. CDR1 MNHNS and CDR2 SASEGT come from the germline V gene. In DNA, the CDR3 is TGTGCCAGCAGAGAGGACAGGGAAAACTACGAGCAGTACTTC. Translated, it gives CASREDRENYEQYF.

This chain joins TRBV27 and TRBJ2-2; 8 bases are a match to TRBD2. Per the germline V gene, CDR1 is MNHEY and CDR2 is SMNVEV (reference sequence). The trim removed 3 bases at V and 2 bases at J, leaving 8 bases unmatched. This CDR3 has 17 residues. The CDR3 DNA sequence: TGTGCCAGCAGTTTTTTCACTAGCGGTCACAACACCGGGGAGCTGTTTTTT. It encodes CASSFFTSGHNTGELFF.

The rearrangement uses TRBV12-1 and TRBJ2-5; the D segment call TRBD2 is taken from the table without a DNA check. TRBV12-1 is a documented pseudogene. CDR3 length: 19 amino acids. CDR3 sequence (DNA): TGTGCCAGCAGCTTTGGAGGGACTAGCGGGAGGATCTGGTGCGAGACCCAGTACTTC. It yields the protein CASSFGGTSGRIWCETQYF.

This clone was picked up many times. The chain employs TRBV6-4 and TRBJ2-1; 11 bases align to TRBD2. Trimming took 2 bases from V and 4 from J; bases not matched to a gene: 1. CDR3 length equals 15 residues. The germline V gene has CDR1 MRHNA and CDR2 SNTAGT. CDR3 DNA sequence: TGTGCCAGCAGTGACACTAGCGGGAGTTACAATGAGCAGTTCTTC. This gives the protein CASSDTSGSYNEQFF.

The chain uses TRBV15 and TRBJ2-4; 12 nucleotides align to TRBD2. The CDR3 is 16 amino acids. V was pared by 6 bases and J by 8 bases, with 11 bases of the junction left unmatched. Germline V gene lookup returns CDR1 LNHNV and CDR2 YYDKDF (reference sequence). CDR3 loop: CATSPSTSGSGYIQYF. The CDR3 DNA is TGTGCCACCAGTCCTTCGACTAGCGGGAGCGGGTACATTCAGTACTTC.

As DNA, the CDR3 is TGTGCCAGCAGCTTGGATCCAGGGGGAGCCTACGAGCAGTACTTC. Translating gives CASSLDPGGAYEQYF. The chain couples TRBV5-5 to TRBJ2-7, with TRBD1 matching over 7 bases. The CDR3 loop spans 15 amino acids. V lost 0 bases and J lost 2; bases outside the gene matches: 5. The germline V gene has CDR1 SGHKS and CDR2 YYEKEE (reference sequence).

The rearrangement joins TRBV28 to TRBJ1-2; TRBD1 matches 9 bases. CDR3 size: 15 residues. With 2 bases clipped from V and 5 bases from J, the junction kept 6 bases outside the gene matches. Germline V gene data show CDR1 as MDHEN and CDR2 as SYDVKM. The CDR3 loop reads CASSLEQGQGYGYTF. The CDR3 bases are TGTGCCAGCAGTTTAGAGCAGGGACAGGGATATGGCTACACCTTC.

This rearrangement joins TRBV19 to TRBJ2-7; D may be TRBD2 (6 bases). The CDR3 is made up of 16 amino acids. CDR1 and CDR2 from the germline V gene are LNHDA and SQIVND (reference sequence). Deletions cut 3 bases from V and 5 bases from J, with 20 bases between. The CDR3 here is CASSITSTSSHHEQYF. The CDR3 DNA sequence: TGTGCCAGTAGTATTACCTCGACTAGTTCTCACCACGAGCAGTACTTC.

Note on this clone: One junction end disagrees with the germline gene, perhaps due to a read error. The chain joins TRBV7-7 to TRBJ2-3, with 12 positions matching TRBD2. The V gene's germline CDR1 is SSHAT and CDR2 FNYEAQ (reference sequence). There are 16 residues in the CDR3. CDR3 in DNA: TGTGCTAGCAGTGCTCTAGCGGGAGGGCCCTCAGATACGCAGTATTTT. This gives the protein CASSALAGGPSDTQYF.